This TCR beta chain was retrieved from a study of blood T cell repertoires in COVID-19. Study overall: In each case, the material was cDNA or gDNA derived from T cells, B-cell-depleted T cells, or PBMCs.

Per the study methods: Counts of nucleated cells, estimated from reference gene primer amplification, were obtained. The repertoire was sequenced with immunoSEQ multiplex PCR; TCRdb's copy has only in-frame clones and lacks some. V and J calls and clone size are those listed in that table; D and trimming were worked out from the DNA. This table has 200,000 or so clones, 80% to 90% appearing once. The receptor was isolated from a man aged 25 to 45 with active or convalescent COVID-19. Material for sequencing was peripheral blood.

DNA for the CDR3: TGTGCCAGCAGCGTCAATCCTGGACAGGGTGTCAATGAGCAGTTCTTC. Protein: CASSVNPGQGVNEQFF. V is TRBV9 and J is TRBJ2-1, with 8 positions matching TRBD1. Per the germline V gene, CDR1 is SGDLS and CDR2 is YYNGEE. Trimming cost V 2 bases and J 6 bases; bases outside gene matches: 10. The CDR3 sequence is 16 residues long.